One and the same sample provided the 3 T cell receptor beta chains below, sequenced in a study of T-cell memory formation after mild COVID-19. TCRdb itself ran the 5' RACE reads through MiXCR, one entry per CDR3 protein. The sample lists 580,000 or so distinct CDR3 sequences, approximately 15% occurring once. Sequencing input: PBMCs or a T cell subset sorted from them (not recorded which). These receptor sequences come from an adult woman who had mild COVID-19 (a few samples of this study predate the infection). Cell type and time point are not known.

This clonotype came up a few times. The rearrangement links TRBV20-1 to TRBJ2-3; D uncertain. The CDR3 loop spans 16 amino acids. CDR1 and CDR2 (germline): DFQATT, SNEGSKA (reference sequence). V lost 4 bases, J lost 0 bases, and 17 bases lay in between. The DNA of the CDR3 is TGCAGTGCTAATTTCGAGACAAGCCATAGCACAGATACGCAGTATTTT. This sequence encodes CSANFETSHSTDTQYF.

In this sample, this clonotype turned up many times. The chain couples TRBV7-6 to TRBJ1-1; D not resolved. The CDR3 contains 13 residues. Germline V gives CDR1 SGHVS, CDR2 FNYEAQ. V was trimmed by 3 bases and J by 2 bases, leaving 7 bases between them. Here the CDR3 reads CASSFSRNTEAFF. The DNA of the CDR3 is TGTGCCAGCAGCTTTTCACGTAACACTGAAGCTTTCTTT.

This chain joins TRBV7-2 and TRBJ2-3; 8 bases map to TRBD2. CDR1 is SGHTA, CDR2 FQGNSA, per germline. The J segment lost 2 bases and the V segment lost 3 bases, leaving 7 bases of the junction unmatched. This CDR3 has 16 amino acids. DNA for the CDR3: TGTGCCAGCAGCTTCTGGCTAGCGGGCCCCACAGATACGCAGTATTTT. It specifies CASSFWLAGPTDTQYF.